This T cell receptor beta chain was sequenced during a study of human T cells and chemical hapten exposure. About the research overall: Per-sample variation in TCR yield stemmed mainly from small pooled library volume differences. The study, taken as a whole, reports: Unchanged with DPC sensitization were TCRs above 1 in 1000 frequency.

Individual cDNA molecules had unique molecular identifiers attached to them by the library. MiXCR was run by TCRdb on the reads, yielding one entry per CDR3 protein. The sample lists about 120,000 distinct CDR3 sequences; more than 8.5% were seen once. This clonotype turned up a few times. The antigen remains unidentified. It was from unfractionated whole blood that total RNA was extracted. The CDR3 runs to 18 residues. With 7 bases removed from V and 4 bases from J, the gap between germline ends came to 26 bases. The germline CDR1 and CDR2 sequences are MNHEY and SVGAGI. This TCR was sampled from a human donor in good health. Some clones in this sample may be carry-over from other donors' samples. Sequencing used whole blood. The chain is built from TRBV6-5 and TRBJ2-1; D may be TRBD1 (7 bases). CDR3 region: CASTSGRTGIIRYNEQFF. CDR3 DNA: TGTGCCAGCACCAGTGGGAGGACAGGAATTATACGATACAATGAGCAGTTCTTC.